The clone carrying this T cell receptor beta chain came up a few times. As yet, its antigen is unknown. Primers used in a second PCR of roughly 7 to 12 cycles were a sample-barcoded 5' primer and a J-beta primer mix. TCRdb fed the 5' RACE reads into MiXCR, producing one record per CDR3 protein. The data show over a million distinct CDR3 sequences, with roughly 40% seen just once and around 8% held by the top ten. The entry originates in a study of blood T cells in healthy people across ages. V dropped 0 bases and J dropped 7; count of bases not matched to a gene: 5. Germline values: CDR1 SGHTA, CDR2 FQGNSA. This CDR3 has 16 amino acids. No fewer than 6 micrograms of total RNA were isolated from every sample. Study-level findings and limits: There were more naive CD4+ cells and higher diversity in long-lived donors than in aged donors.

The V call is TRBV7-2, the J call TRBJ2-3; the match to TRBD2 covers 12 bases. Material: blood. This TCR was sampled from a woman younger than 30 in good health. For the CDR3, the DNA is TGTGCCAGCAGCTTAGCGCCCTGGACTAGCGGGAATACGCAGTATTTT. It translates to CASSLAPWTSGNTQYF.